One sample yielded the 8 T cell receptor beta chains listed below, sequenced in a study of Ad26.COV2.S vaccination and SARS-CoV-2 variants (dated by TCRdb to the early 2020s). Library generation was performed with the immunoSEQ multiplex PCR assay. Held by TCRdb, this immuneACCESS table contains in-frame sequences only and omits some clones. Under half of the omission traces to an unresolved V gene where checked; the cause of the rest is unknown. The sample includes around 300,000 clones, with 75% to 90% observed a single time. The top ten constitute around 5% of the sample. This specimen's treatment or condition label, interpreted: roughly 18 received Ad26.COV2.S at low or high dose, single or two shots; a few received placebo; per-sample allocation not given. Repertoires of vaccine and placebo recipients were sequenced from samples taken on day 63 after the first injection. This specimen consisted of peripheral blood, obtained in a trial of Ad26.COV2.S vaccine versus placebo. Receptor source: a person between 18 and 59 years old who received the Ad26.COV2.S COVID-19 vaccine or a placebo.

The chain carries TRBV18 and TRBJ2-2, with D unclear. The V end lost 2 bases, the J end lost 4 bases, and 5 bases lay between the germline ends. Germline values: CDR1 KGHSH, CDR2 LQKENI. The CDR3 loop spans 13 amino acids. CDR3 loop: CASSPIGTGELFF. The CDR3, as DNA: TGTGCCAGCTCACCAATAGGCACCGGGGAGCTGTTTTTT.

The V gene is TRBV3-1 (or the pseudogene TRBV3-2), the J gene TRBJ1-5, with D perhaps TRBD1 (6 bases). The CDR3 is 15 amino acids. V was trimmed by 3 bases and J by 4 bases, leaving 13 bases between them. CDR1 and CDR2 (germline): LGHDT, YNNKEL (reference sequence). The CDR3 reads CASSQGGAVNQPQHF. CDR3 DNA: TGTGCCAGCAGCCAGGGGGGGGCTGTGAATCAGCCCCAGCATTTT.

The V and J genes are TRBV3-1 (or the pseudogene TRBV3-2) and TRBJ2-4; D ambiguous. With 8 bases removed from V and 1 base from J, the gap between germline ends came to 12 bases. Germline values: CDR1 LGHDT, CDR2 YNNKEL (reference sequence). The CDR3 is 14 amino acids. CDR3 coding DNA: TGTGCCAGCGCCTCTACGGTTGCCAAAAACATTCAGTACTTC. Translated, it gives CASASTVAKNIQYF.

V usage is TRBV20-1 and J usage is TRBJ2-1; D unclear. The CDR3 runs to 10 residues. V gave up 4 bases and J gave up 9 bases, with 7 bases separating them. From germline, CDR1 is DFQATT and CDR2 SNEGSKA (reference sequence). The CDR3 DNA sequence: TGCAGTGCTACCGACTTTGAGCAGTTCTTC. This gives the protein CSATDFEQFF.

This chain uses TRBV7-2 with TRBJ2-3; D possibly corresponds to TRBD2 (6 bases). This CDR3 has 16 amino acids. V was trimmed by 6 bases and J by 1 base, leaving 17 bases between them. Germline lookup yields CDR1 SGHTA and CDR2 FQGNSA. This CDR3 reads CASSRGGVGGTDTQYF. The CDR3 bases are TGTGCCAGCAGTAGGGGCGGGGTCGGAGGCACAGATACGCAGTATTTT. Complete variable domain (other parts from reference TRBV7-2 and TRBJ2-3): GAGVSQSPSNKVTEKGKDVELRCDPISGHTALYWYRQSLGQGLEFLIYFQGNSAPDKSGLPSDRFSAERTGGSVSTLTIQRTQQEDSAVYLCASSRGGVGGTDTQYFGPGTRLTVL.

This clone was seen once. The J gene is TRBJ1-6, the V gene TRBV7-2; TRBD1 matches at 9 bases. Unmatched junction bases numbered 16, after V lost 4 bases and J lost 6 bases. The CDR3 totals 19 residues. Germline CDR1 SGHTA, CDR2 FQGNSA. Here the CDR3 reads CASSSRPHLTQGANSPLHF. Here the CDR3 DNA reads TGTGCCAGCAGCTCCCGACCCCACCTCACACAGGGGGCTAATTCACCCCTCCACTTT.

The gene calls are TRBV7-9 and TRBJ2-7, with D perhaps matching TRBD1 or TRBD2 (7 bases each). CDR1 SEHNR and CDR2 FQNEAQ come from the germline V gene (reference sequence). The CDR3 runs to 15 residues. V was shortened by 5 bases and J by 3 bases, with 17 bases between the two germline ends. DNA of the CDR3: TGTGCCAGCAGCCCACCAGGGGGGAGGGTCTACGAGCAGTACTTC. Encoded protein: CASSPPGGRVYEQYF.

The chain has TRBV7-2 and TRBJ2-7; maybe TRBD1 (5 bases). CDR3 length: 12 amino acids. Trimming pared 3 bases from V and 4 bases from J, leaving 7 bases between. The germline gives CDR1 SGHTA, CDR2 FQGNSA. CDR3 sequence: CASSFRGYEQYF. The CDR3 DNA reads TGTGCCAGCAGCTTTAGGGGTTACGAGCAGTACTTC. The full variable domain, completed using reference TRBV7-2 and TRBJ2-7, is GAGVSQSPSNKVTEKGKDVELRCDPISGHTALYWYRQSLGQGLEFLIYFQGNSAPDKSGLPSDRFSAERTGGSVSTLTIQRTQQEDSAVYLCASSFRGYEQYFGPGTRLTVT.